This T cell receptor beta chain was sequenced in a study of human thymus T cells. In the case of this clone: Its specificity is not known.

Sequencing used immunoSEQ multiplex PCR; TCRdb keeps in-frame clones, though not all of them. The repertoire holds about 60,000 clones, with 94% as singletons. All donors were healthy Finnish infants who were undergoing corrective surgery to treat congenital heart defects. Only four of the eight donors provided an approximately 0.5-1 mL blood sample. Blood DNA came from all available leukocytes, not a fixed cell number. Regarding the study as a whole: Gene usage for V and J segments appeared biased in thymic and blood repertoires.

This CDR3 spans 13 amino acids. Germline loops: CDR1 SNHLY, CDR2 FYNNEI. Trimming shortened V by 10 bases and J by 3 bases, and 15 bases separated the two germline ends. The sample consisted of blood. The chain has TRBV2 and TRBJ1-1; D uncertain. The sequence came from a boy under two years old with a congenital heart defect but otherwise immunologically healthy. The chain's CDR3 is CATGGLGDTEAFF. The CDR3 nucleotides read TGTGCCACCGGAGGACTCGGGGACACTGAAGCTTTCTTT.